Listed below are T cell receptor beta chains from one sample, sequenced in a study of regulatory T cells in long-lasting Graves disease. One entry per CDR3 protein results from TCRdb running MiXCR on the multiplex PCR reads. The sample lists about 430,000 distinct CDR3 sequences; about 21% were seen once. Sequencing was performed on peripheral blood mononuclear cells (PBMCs), taken when the disease was refractory, from a patient treated with antithyroid drugs. These receptors were taken from a female donor with Graves disease. Each CDR3 is given with its conserved first and last residue. D genes are given only for firm matches. Rows may omit the clone size; those that give it use once, few, many or a size class.

v_gene: TRBV6-5
d_gene: -
j_gene: TRBJ1-4
abundance: few
CDR3nt: TGTGCCAGCAGTTATAGTTCAATCGGTAATGAAAAACTGTTTTTT
CDR3aa: CASSYSSIGNEKLFF

v_gene: TRBV12-3/TRBV12-4
d_gene: -
j_gene: TRBJ2-3
abundance: -
CDR3nt: TGTGCCAGTGTTCCCCTCTGGGTAGATACGCAGTATTTT
CDR3aa: CASVPLWVDTQYF

v_gene: TRBV30
d_gene: TRBD1
j_gene: TRBJ2-7
abundance: -
CDR3nt: TGTGCCTGGGCTGTTGGGACAGCCTACGAGCAGTACTTC
CDR3aa: CAWAVGTAYEQYF

v_gene: TRBV2
d_gene: -
j_gene: TRBJ1-1
abundance: many
CDR3nt: TGTGCCAGCAGTGGGTTGGATGGGACTGAAGCTTTCTTT
CDR3aa: CASSGLDGTEAFF

v_gene: TRBV3-1
d_gene: -
j_gene: TRBJ2-5
abundance: few
CDR3nt: TGTGCCAGCAGCCAAGTTCAGGGTACGAGAGAGCAGTACTTC
CDR3aa: CASSQVQGTREQYF

v_gene: TRBV4-1
d_gene: -
j_gene: TRBJ2-7
abundance: few
CDR3nt: TGCGCCAGCAGCCAGGATGTGGCGGCCTACGAGCAGTACTTC
CDR3aa: CASSQDVAAYEQYF

v_gene: TRBV29-1
d_gene: -
j_gene: TRBJ2-7
abundance: -
CDR3nt: TGCAGCGTTGAAGGTGGCAGGACCTACGAGCAGTACTTC
CDR3aa: CSVEGGRTYEQYF

v_gene: TRBV11-2
d_gene: -
j_gene: TRBJ2-3
abundance: -
CDR3nt: TGTGCCAGCAGTCTAACGACCTTGAGGTCCACAGATACGCAGTATTTT
CDR3aa: CASSLTTLRSTDTQYF

v_gene: TRBV29-1
d_gene: -
j_gene: TRBJ1-1
abundance: many
CDR3nt: TGCAGCGTGGCAGGGTACACTGAAGCTTTCTTT
CDR3aa: CSVAGYTEAFF

v_gene: TRBV5-1
d_gene: -
j_gene: TRBJ2-7
abundance: -
CDR3nt: TGCGCCAGCAGCTTGACCCCACAGGGGACTACCTACGAGCAGTACTTC
CDR3aa: CASSLTPQGTTYEQYF

v_gene: TRBV6-1
d_gene: -
j_gene: TRBJ2-7
abundance: many
CDR3nt: TGTGCCAGCAGGAGCAGGGGCGGCAACGAGCAGTACTTC
CDR3aa: CASRSRGGNEQYF

v_gene: TRBV7-8
d_gene: -
j_gene: TRBJ2-2
abundance: -
CDR3nt: TGTGCCAGCAGCTTAAGGTCGGCCGGGGAGCTGTTTTTT
CDR3aa: CASSLRSAGELFF

v_gene: TRBV4-1
d_gene: -
j_gene: TRBJ1-4
abundance: many
CDR3nt: TGCGCCAGCAGCCAAGCAGGGGCGAATAATGAAAAACTGTTTTTT
CDR3aa: CASSQAGANNEKLFF

v_gene: TRBV20-1
d_gene: TRBD1
j_gene: TRBJ2-7
abundance: many
CDR3nt: TGCAGTGCTGCACAGGGGGCCTACGAGCAGTACTTC
CDR3aa: CSAAQGAYEQYF

v_gene: TRBV3-1
d_gene: -
j_gene: TRBJ1-5
abundance: -
CDR3nt: TGTGCCAGCAGCCAAGACAGGCGACTCAATCAGCCCCAGCATTTT
CDR3aa: CASSQDRRLNQPQHF

v_gene: TRBV20-1
d_gene: -
j_gene: TRBJ2-5
abundance: many
CDR3nt: TGCAGCGTATCAGGGCAGGCAAAAGAGACCCAGTACTTC
CDR3aa: CSVSGQAKETQYF

v_gene: TRBV20-1
d_gene: -
j_gene: TRBJ2-7
abundance: -
CDR3nt: TGCAGTGCAGAAGGCACGGCCCGGGGCGAGCAGTACTTC
CDR3aa: CSAEGTARGEQYF

v_gene: TRBV6-1
d_gene: -
j_gene: TRBJ1-1
abundance: few
CDR3nt: TGTGCCAGCAGTGCCAGTGTGAACACTGAAGCTTTCTTT
CDR3aa: CASSASVNTEAFF

v_gene: TRBV7-9
d_gene: -
j_gene: TRBJ2-3
abundance: -
CDR3nt: TGTGCCAGCAGCTTGAGGGACTTGAACCGGGGCGGGCAGTATTTT
CDR3aa: CASSLRDLNRGGQYF

v_gene: TRBV19
d_gene: -
j_gene: TRBJ1-1
abundance: many
CDR3nt: TGTGCCAGTAGTATCCAGGGCGGCAACACTGAAGCTTTCTTT
CDR3aa: CASSIQGGNTEAFF

v_gene: TRBV29-1
d_gene: TRBD2
j_gene: TRBJ2-7
abundance: -
CDR3nt: TGCAGCGTTAACCTAGCGGGTGCGCTCTACGAGCAGTACTTC
CDR3aa: CSVNLAGALYEQYF

v_gene: TRBV12-3/TRBV12-4
d_gene: -
j_gene: TRBJ2-3
abundance: -
CDR3nt: TGTGCCAGCAGTTTGCAAAGCACAGATACGCAGTATTTT
CDR3aa: CASSLQSTDTQYF

v_gene: TRBV18
d_gene: TRBD1
j_gene: TRBJ2-5
abundance: few
CDR3nt: TGTGCCAGCTCACCTGGACAGGGAGCACAAGAGACCCAGTACTTC
CDR3aa: CASSPGQGAQETQYF

v_gene: TRBV10-3
d_gene: -
j_gene: TRBJ2-2
abundance: few
CDR3nt: TGTGCCATCAGTGACGAGCGGTCGAACACCGGGGAGCTGTTTTTT
CDR3aa: CAISDERSNTGELFF

v_gene: TRBV20-1
d_gene: -
j_gene: TRBJ2-5
abundance: -
CDR3nt: TGCAGTGCTAGTAATCGAGCAGGGGAGACCCAGTACTTC
CDR3aa: CSASNRAGETQYF

v_gene: TRBV15
d_gene: TRBD1
j_gene: TRBJ2-5
abundance: many
CDR3nt: TGTGCCACCAGCAGGGACAGGGGAAACTTGCAGACCCAGTACTTC
CDR3aa: CATSRDRGNLQTQYF

v_gene: TRBV7-2
d_gene: -
j_gene: TRBJ2-7
abundance: -
CDR3nt: TGTGCCAGCAGCGATTCTCGACTCACCAGGGAGACGACCTACGAGCAGTACTTC
CDR3aa: CASSDSRLTRETTYEQYF

v_gene: TRBV6-2/TRBV6-3
d_gene: TRBD2
j_gene: TRBJ2-5
abundance: -
CDR3nt: TGTGCCAGCAGCAACCCTAGCGGGGGCCAAGAGACCCAGTACTTC
CDR3aa: CASSNPSGGQETQYF

v_gene: TRBV28
d_gene: -
j_gene: TRBJ1-2
abundance: many
CDR3nt: TGTGCCAGCAGTACCACCCAGGGACCCTATGGCTACACCTTC
CDR3aa: CASSTTQGPYGYTF

v_gene: TRBV6-2/TRBV6-3
d_gene: -
j_gene: TRBJ2-5
abundance: -
CDR3nt: TGTGCCAGCAGTTTTCGGCCGGACGGACTGCAAGAGACCCAGTACTTC
CDR3aa: CASSFRPDGLQETQYF

v_gene: TRBV4-1
d_gene: TRBD2
j_gene: TRBJ2-5
abundance: -
CDR3nt: TGCGCCAGCAGCCACCGAGCGGGAGGAGAGACCCAGTACTTC
CDR3aa: CASSHRAGGETQYF

v_gene: TRBV28
d_gene: -
j_gene: TRBJ2-4
abundance: many
CDR3nt: TGTGCCAGCAGGGATCAGGACAAAAACATTCAGTACTTC
CDR3aa: CASRDQDKNIQYF

v_gene: TRBV12-3/TRBV12-4
d_gene: TRBD1
j_gene: TRBJ2-2
abundance: many
CDR3nt: TGTGCCATCGGGACAGCTAACACCGGGGAGCTGTTTTTT
CDR3aa: CAIGTANTGELFF

v_gene: TRBV6-1
d_gene: TRBD2
j_gene: TRBJ2-7
abundance: few
CDR3nt: TGTGCCAGCAGGCCACTCGGGACTAGCGGACCCCTAGTGTCAAGGGAGCAGTACTTC
CDR3aa: CASRPLGTSGPLVSREQYF

v_gene: TRBV4-1
d_gene: TRBD2
j_gene: TRBJ2-7
abundance: -
CDR3nt: TGCGCCAGCAGCCCGAGACTAGCGGCGGTCTACGAGCAGTACTTC
CDR3aa: CASSPRLAAVYEQYF

v_gene: TRBV30
d_gene: -
j_gene: TRBJ2-2
abundance: few
CDR3nt: TGTGCCTGGAAGCCATGGTACGGGGTAGGCACCGGGGAGCTGTTTTTT
CDR3aa: CAWKPWYGVGTGELFF

v_gene: TRBV19
d_gene: -
j_gene: TRBJ2-2
abundance: many
CDR3nt: TGTGCCAGTAGTATCCCCGGGGGAATGTACGACACCGGGGAGCTGTTTTTT
CDR3aa: CASSIPGGMYDTGELFF

v_gene: TRBV5-4
d_gene: TRBD1
j_gene: TRBJ2-7
abundance: few
CDR3nt: TGTGCCAGCAGCCTCCCGGGACAGGGCCCCTACGAGCAGTACTTC
CDR3aa: CASSLPGQGPYEQYF

v_gene: TRBV20-1
d_gene: -
j_gene: TRBJ2-3
abundance: -
CDR3nt: TGCAGTGTCCCCCCTCGCAACACAGATACGCAGTATTTT
CDR3aa: CSVPPRNTDTQYF

v_gene: TRBV7-2
d_gene: -
j_gene: TRBJ2-3
abundance: -
CDR3nt: TGTGCCAGCAGCTTAGGCGATGGGGGGCGGCGTACAGATACGCAGTATTTT
CDR3aa: CASSLGDGGRRTDTQYF

v_gene: TRBV28
d_gene: -
j_gene: TRBJ1-5
abundance: many
CDR3nt: TGTGCCTTAAACCGGCCGGGGCAGCCCCAGCATTTT
CDR3aa: CALNRPGQPQHF

v_gene: TRBV2
d_gene: TRBD2
j_gene: TRBJ2-1
abundance: -
CDR3nt: TGTGCCAGCAGTGCGGGGACTAGCGGGAGTCATGAGCAGTTCTTC
CDR3aa: CASSAGTSGSHEQFF

v_gene: TRBV19
d_gene: TRBD1
j_gene: TRBJ1-5
abundance: -
CDR3nt: TGTGCCAGTAGCCACGAGGACAGGCTCAATCAGCCCCAGCATTTT
CDR3aa: CASSHEDRLNQPQHF

v_gene: TRBV2
d_gene: TRBD1
j_gene: TRBJ2-7
abundance: once
CDR3nt: TGTGCCAGCAGTGAACAGGACAGGGACCACTACGAGCAGTACTTC
CDR3aa: CASSEQDRDHYEQYF

v_gene: TRBV7-9
d_gene: TRBD1
j_gene: TRBJ2-7
abundance: -
CDR3nt: TGTGCCAGCAGCTTAATCGGACAGGGGGAAGAGCAGTACTTC
CDR3aa: CASSLIGQGEEQYF

v_gene: TRBV27
d_gene: -
j_gene: TRBJ2-7
abundance: many
CDR3nt: TGTGCCAGCAGTTTTGGGAACAATGGGGTCTACGAGCAGTACTTC
CDR3aa: CASSFGNNGVYEQYF

v_gene: TRBV27
d_gene: TRBD1
j_gene: TRBJ2-7
abundance: -
CDR3nt: TGTGCCAGCAGTTTGGGGGACAGAAGCCGAGACTCCTACGAGCAGTACTTC
CDR3aa: CASSLGDRSRDSYEQYF

v_gene: TRBV20-1
d_gene: -
j_gene: TRBJ1-4
abundance: -
CDR3nt: TGCAGTGTTAGACCCCCCCAATCAACTAATGAAAAACTGTTTTTT
CDR3aa: CSVRPPQSTNEKLFF

v_gene: TRBV7-3
d_gene: -
j_gene: TRBJ2-2
abundance: many
CDR3nt: TGTGCCAGCAGCATATCGGACGGCACCGGGGAGCTGTTTTTT
CDR3aa: CASSISDGTGELFF

v_gene: TRBV6-1
d_gene: -
j_gene: TRBJ1-1
abundance: many
CDR3nt: TGTGCCAATATACGGGCCCTGGCGAGCACTGAAGCTTTCTTT
CDR3aa: CANIRALASTEAFF

v_gene: TRBV11-1
d_gene: -
j_gene: TRBJ2-7
abundance: once
CDR3nt: TGTGCCAGCAGCAATAGCACAGTAAACCGCTACGAGCAGTACTTC
CDR3aa: CASSNSTVNRYEQYF

v_gene: TRBV15
d_gene: TRBD1
j_gene: TRBJ2-7
abundance: -
CDR3nt: TGTGCCACCAGCGGCCGGGACAGGGTTGCCGAGCAGTACTTC
CDR3aa: CATSGRDRVAEQYF

v_gene: TRBV3-1
d_gene: TRBD1
j_gene: TRBJ1-1
abundance: many
CDR3nt: TGTGCCAGCAGCCATTCGGACAGGTCGCATGAAGCTTTCTTT
CDR3aa: CASSHSDRSHEAFF

v_gene: TRBV20-1
d_gene: -
j_gene: TRBJ2-3
abundance: -
CDR3nt: TGCAGTGCTAGAGATAAGGGGGAGGGCCTGAATACGCAGTATTTT
CDR3aa: CSARDKGEGLNTQYF

v_gene: TRBV20-1
d_gene: -
j_gene: TRBJ1-5
abundance: -
CDR3nt: TGCAGTGCTAGAGATCCGGGGGGCCTTAATAGCAATCAGCCCCAGCATTTT
CDR3aa: CSARDPGGLNSNQPQHF